These 14 T cell receptor beta chains came from one sample sequenced in a study of blood T cell repertoires in COVID-19. The repertoire was sequenced with immunoSEQ multiplex PCR; TCRdb's copy has only in-frame clones and lacks some. The top ten hold over 3.5% of the sample, which has roughly 130,000 clones, 70% to 90% seen once. Sequenced: peripheral blood. These receptors were obtained from a woman aged 55-69 years with acute or convalescent COVID-19.

The chain employs TRBV9 and TRBJ2-2; 10 bases map to TRBD2. The CDR3 totals 16 residues. Germline values: CDR1 SGDLS, CDR2 YYNGEE. The V gene end was trimmed by 4 bases and the J gene end by 4 bases; junction bases not matched to a gene: 7. The DNA of the CDR3 is TGTGCCAGCAGCTTTCTAGCGGGAGAGGGCACCGGGGAGCTGTTTTTT. Translating it yields CASSFLAGEGTGELFF.

The chain recombines TRBV12-5 with TRBJ1-3; TRBD1 matches 7 bases. The trim removed 0 bases at V and 6 bases at J, leaving 5 bases unmatched. Germline V gene sequence: CDR1 LGHNT, CDR2 FRNRAP. This CDR3 has 15 amino acids. The CDR3 region has the DNA TGTGCTAGTGGTTTGGTGACAGGGATACCAAACACCATATATTTT. Translated: CASGLVTGIPNTIYF.

The rearrangement joins TRBV30 to TRBJ1-6; D is ambiguous. CDR3 length: 15 amino acids. The germline V gene encodes CDR1 GTSNPN and CDR2 SVGIG (reference sequence). V was clipped by 1 base and J by 7 bases, with 14 bases between them. The CDR3 is CAWSGSVHSNSPLHF. The CDR3 coding sequence is TGTGCCTGGAGTGGGAGTGTTCACTCCAATTCACCCCTCCACTTT.

This chain joins TRBV6-5 and TRBJ2-3; 9 bases align to TRBD2. This CDR3 comprises 15 residues. CDR1 and CDR2 from the germline V gene are MNHEY and SVGAGI. Unmatched junction bases numbered 3, after V lost 2 bases and J lost 3 bases. The CDR3 here is CASSYLSGRTDTQYF. The CDR3 bases are TGTGCCAGCAGTTACCTTAGCGGGAGAACAGATACGCAGTATTTT.

This chain connects TRBV7-8 to TRBJ2-3, with TRBD2 matching 7 bases. This CDR3 has 14 residues. Germline V gene data show CDR1 as SGHVS and CDR2 as FQNEAQ. The V segment lost 5 bases and the J segment 3 bases; nucleotides outside the gene matches: 5. Here the CDR3 DNA reads TGTGCCAGCAGCGATCGGGAGGTTACAGATACGCAGTATTTT. Protein: CASSDREVTDTQYF. Variable domain in full (rest from reference TRBV7-8 and TRBJ2-3): GAGVSQSPRYKVAKRGQDVALRCDPISGHVSLFWYQQALGQGPEFLTYFQNEAQLDKSGLPSDRFFAERPEGSVSTLKIQRTQQEDSAVYLCASSDREVTDTQYFGPGTRLTVL.

V is TRBV18 and J is TRBJ1-4; D unclear. The V end was cut by 3 bases, the J end by 0 bases, with 11 bases between. The CDR3 is 16 residues long. Germline V gene data show CDR1 as KGHSH and CDR2 as LQKENI. Here the CDR3 DNA reads TGTGCCAGCTCACCCTCAAGCTCCGCAACTAATGAAAAACTGTTTTTT. Protein product: CASSPSSSATNEKLFF.

This clone was detected once. The V gene is TRBV28, the J gene TRBJ1-2; the D gene is possibly TRBD1 (6 bases). V was pared by 11 bases and J by 2 bases, with 9 bases between. This CDR3 comprises 11 residues. Germline CDR1 and CDR2: MDHEN and SYDVKM. The DNA of the CDR3 is TGTGCCTGCGGGGGCAACTATGGCTACACCTTC. This gives the protein CACGGNYGYTF.

This clone is a singleton in its sample. This chain connects TRBV11-3 to TRBJ1-6, with TRBD1 matching over 7 bases. This CDR3 spans 17 amino acids. Germline assignment: CDR1 SGHNT and CDR2 YENEEA. The trim removed 4 bases at V and 5 bases at J, leaving 11 bases unmatched. CDR3 nucleotides: TGTGCCAGCAGCTCCCCAGCCGGGACAGCCCATAATTCACCCCTCCACTTT. It codes for CASSSPAGTAHNSPLHF.

The rearrangement uses TRBV2 and TRBJ1-2; no reliable D call. The CDR3 contains 17 residues. The germline CDR1 and CDR2 sequences are SNHLY and FYNNEI. V was shortened by 0 bases and J by 6 bases, with 20 bases between the two germline ends. The DNA for the CDR3 is TGTGCCAGCAGTGAAGCGCTCTTTTTAAACACCCGGGATGGCTACACCTTC. It translates to CASSEALFLNTRDGYTF. Based on the CDR3 plus reference TRBV2 and TRBJ1-2, the full variable domain is EPEVTQTPSHQVTQMGQEVILRCVPISNHLYFYWYRQILGQKVEFLVSFYNNEISEKSEIFDDQFSVERPDGSNFTLKIRSTKLEDSAMYFCASSEALFLNTRDGYTFGSGTRLTVV.

The genes are TRBV6-5 and TRBJ2-7; 10 bases fit TRBD2. Germline loops: CDR1 MNHEY, CDR2 SVGAGI. V lost 8 bases, J lost 1 base, and 8 bases stayed unmatched. The CDR3 is 15 amino acids. For the CDR3, the DNA is TGTGCCAGCGACGTAGCGGGAGGCGAGTCCTACGAGCAGTACTTC. This gives the protein CASDVAGGESYEQYF.

V gene TRBV3-1 (or the pseudogene TRBV3-2) combines with J gene TRBJ1-1, with TRBD1 as a possible D gene (6 bases). The CDR3 consists of 14 residues. V gave up 4 bases and J gave up 3 bases, with 12 bases separating them. Germline CDR1 and CDR2: LGHDT and YNNKEL (reference sequence). The chain's CDR3 is CASSPLGADTEAFF. CDR3 nucleotides: TGTGCCAGCAGCCCCTTGGGGGCGGACACTGAAGCTTTCTTT.

The chain links TRBV25-1 to TRBJ2-7; TRBD2 matches 8 bases. The V segment lost 9 bases and the J segment 3 bases; nucleotides outside the gene matches: 13. The CDR3 is 15 amino acids. Germline V CDR1 and CDR2: MGHDK, SYGVNS. CDR3 coding DNA: TGTGCCAGTCCCCTTTCCGGGACTAGACTCTACGAGCAGTACTTC. It encodes CASPLSGTRLYEQYF.

This clone was observed a single time. The CDR3 region is CASSQRNTGSGTEAFF. The CDR3 nucleotides read TGTGCCAGCAGCCAGAGAAATACAGGGTCGGGCACTGAAGCTTTCTTT. The genes are TRBV3-1 (or the pseudogene TRBV3-2) and TRBJ1-1; D perhaps matches TRBD1 (6 bases). The CDR3 has 16 amino acids. The V gene's germline CDR1 is LGHDT and CDR2 YNNKEL (reference sequence). Trimming left V 3 bases short and J 4 bases short, with 18 bases between.

This chain joins TRBV7-6 and TRBJ2-1; D perhaps matches TRBD2 (6 bases). The CDR3 extends over 15 amino acids. The germline CDR1 and CDR2 sequences are SGHVS and FNYEAQ. Trimming removed 6 bases at V and 0 bases at J, with 12 bases between. CDR3 region: CASSPSVSSYNEQFF. The CDR3 bases are TGTGCCAGCAGTCCTAGCGTAAGCTCCTACAATGAGCAGTTCTTC.